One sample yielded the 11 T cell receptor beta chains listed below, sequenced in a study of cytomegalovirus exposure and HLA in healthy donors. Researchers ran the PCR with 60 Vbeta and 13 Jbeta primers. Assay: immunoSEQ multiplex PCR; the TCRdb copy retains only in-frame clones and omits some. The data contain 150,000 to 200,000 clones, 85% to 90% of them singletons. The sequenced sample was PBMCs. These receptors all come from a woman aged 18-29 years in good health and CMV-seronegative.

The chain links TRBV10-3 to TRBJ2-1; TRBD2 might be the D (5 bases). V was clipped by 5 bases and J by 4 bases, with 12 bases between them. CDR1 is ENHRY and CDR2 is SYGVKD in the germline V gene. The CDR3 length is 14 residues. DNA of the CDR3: TGTGCCATCAGTAAACTAGTGGGGTACAATGAGCAGTTCTTC. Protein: CAISKLVGYNEQFF.

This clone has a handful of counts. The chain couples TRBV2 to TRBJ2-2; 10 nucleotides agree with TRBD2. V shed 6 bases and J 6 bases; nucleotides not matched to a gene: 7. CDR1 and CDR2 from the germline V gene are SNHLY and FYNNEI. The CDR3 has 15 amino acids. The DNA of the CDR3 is TGTGCCAGCAGATCCGGGACTAGCGCGGCCGGGGAGCTGTTTTTT. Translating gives CASRSGTSAAGELFF. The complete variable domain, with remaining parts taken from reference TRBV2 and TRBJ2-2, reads EPEVTQTPSHQVTQMGQEVILRCVPISNHLYFYWYRQILGQKVEFLVSFYNNEISEKSEIFDDQFSVERPDGSNFTLKIRSTKLEDSAMYFCASRSGTSAAGELFFGEGSRLTVL.

CDR3 region: CASSHYGTGDTGELFF. CDR3 nucleotides: TGTGCCAGCTCTCATTATGGGACAGGGGACACCGGGGAGCTGTTTTTT. The genes are TRBV18 and TRBJ2-2; 10 bases match TRBD1. Germline CDR1 and CDR2: KGHSH and LQKENI. J gave up 3 bases and V 6 bases, and 7 bases lay outside the gene matches. The CDR3 sequence is 16 residues long.

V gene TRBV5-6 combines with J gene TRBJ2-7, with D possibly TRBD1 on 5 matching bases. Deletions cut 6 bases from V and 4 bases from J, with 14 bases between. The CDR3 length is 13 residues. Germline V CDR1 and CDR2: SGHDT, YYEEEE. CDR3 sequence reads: CASTARARYEQYF. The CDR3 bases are TGTGCCAGCACGGCCAGGGCGAGGTACGAGCAGTACTTC.

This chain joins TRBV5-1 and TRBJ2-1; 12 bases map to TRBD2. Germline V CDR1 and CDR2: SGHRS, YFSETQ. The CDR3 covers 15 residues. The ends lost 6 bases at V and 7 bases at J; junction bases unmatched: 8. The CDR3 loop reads CASMASGGAENEQFF. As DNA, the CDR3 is TGCGCCAGCATGGCTAGCGGGGGGGCCGAAAATGAGCAGTTCTTC. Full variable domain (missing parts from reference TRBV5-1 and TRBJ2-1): KAGVTQTPRYLIKTRGQQVTLSCSPISGHRSVSWYQQTPGQGLQFLFEYFSETQRNKGNFPGRFSGRQFSNSRSEMNVSTLELGDSALYLCASMASGGAENEQFFGPGTRLTVL.

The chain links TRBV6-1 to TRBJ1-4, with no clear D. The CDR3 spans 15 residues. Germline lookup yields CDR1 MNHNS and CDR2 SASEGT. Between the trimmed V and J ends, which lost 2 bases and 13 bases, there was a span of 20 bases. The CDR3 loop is CASSERWTEASGLFF. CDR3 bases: TGTGCCAGCAGTGAAAGGTGGACGGAGGCTTCGGGACTGTTTTTT.

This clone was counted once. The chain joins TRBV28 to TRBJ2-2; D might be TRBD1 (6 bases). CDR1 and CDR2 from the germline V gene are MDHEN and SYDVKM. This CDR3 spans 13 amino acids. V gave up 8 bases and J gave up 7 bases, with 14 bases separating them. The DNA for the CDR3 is TGTGCCAGCGCCGACAGGATCTTCGGGGAGCTGTTTTTT. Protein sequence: CASADRIFGELFF.

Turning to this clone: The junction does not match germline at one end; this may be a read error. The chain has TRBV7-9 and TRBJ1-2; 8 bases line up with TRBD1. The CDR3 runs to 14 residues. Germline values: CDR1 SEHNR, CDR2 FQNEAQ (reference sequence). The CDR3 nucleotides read TGTTCCAGCAGCTTAGGACAGGGTTTCATGGGCTACACCTTC. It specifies CSSSLGQGFMGYTF.

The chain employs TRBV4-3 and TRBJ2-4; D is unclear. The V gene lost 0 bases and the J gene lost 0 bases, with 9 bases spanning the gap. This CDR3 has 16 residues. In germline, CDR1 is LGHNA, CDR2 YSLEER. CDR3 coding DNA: TGCGCCAGCAGCCAAGATCCACGGTTAGCCAAAAACATTCAGTACTTC. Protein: CASSQDPRLAKNIQYF.

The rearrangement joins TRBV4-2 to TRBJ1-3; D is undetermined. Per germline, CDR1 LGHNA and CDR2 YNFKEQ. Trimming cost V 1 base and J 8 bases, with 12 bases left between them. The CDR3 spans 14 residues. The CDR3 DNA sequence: TGTGCCAGCAGCCAAGCGACGACGGGAGACACCATATATTTT. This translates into CASSQATTGDTIYF.

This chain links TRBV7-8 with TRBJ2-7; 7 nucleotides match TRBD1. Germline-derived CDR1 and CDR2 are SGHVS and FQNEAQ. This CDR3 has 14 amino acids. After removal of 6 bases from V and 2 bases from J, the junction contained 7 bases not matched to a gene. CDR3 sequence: CASRTNRGTYEQYF. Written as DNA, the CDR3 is TGTGCCAGCAGAACCAACAGGGGAACCTACGAGCAGTACTTC.